What follows are 15 T cell receptor beta chains derived from one specimen sequenced in a study of shared clonotypes between healthy human individuals. The assay was immunoSEQ multiplex PCR, and TCRdb's table has in-frame clones only and misses some. The table lists millions of clones, just over 90% of them singletons. Sequencing was done on a sample of naive CD4+ T cells sorted from blood. Subset defined: CD45RA+ positively selected. The receptors derive from a man between 18 and 35 years old in good health.

Comments on this clone: This same CDR3 is encoded by further DNA sequences in the sample. The chain recombines TRBV6-1 with TRBJ2-7, with D perhaps matching TRBD1 (5 bases). This CDR3 has 11 amino acids. Germline assignment: CDR1 MNHNS and CDR2 SASEGT. V shed 5 bases and J shed 5 bases, with 7 bases lying between them. The CDR3 reads CASSQGNEQYF. Here the CDR3 DNA reads TGTGCCAGCAGTCAGGGAAACGAGCAGTACTTC.

V is TRBV29-1 and J is TRBJ2-5; TRBD2 agrees at 10 bases. The length of the CDR3 is 14 residues. The trim removed 2 bases at V and 2 bases at J, leaving 2 bases unmatched. The germline V gene has CDR1 SQVTM and CDR2 ANQGSEA. The CDR3 sequence is CSVEPLAGQETQYF. The CDR3 region has the DNA TGCAGCGTTGAACCACTAGCGGGACAAGAGACCCAGTACTTC.

The rearrangement uses TRBV5-5 and TRBJ2-7; no firm D call. There are 13 residues in the CDR3. With 2 bases removed from V and 2 bases from J, the gap between germline ends came to 8 bases. Germline-derived CDR1 and CDR2 are SGHKS and YYEKEE (reference sequence). The CDR3: CASSFGRTYEQYF. In DNA, the CDR3 is TGTGCCAGCAGCTTCGGCAGGACCTACGAGCAGTACTTC.

About this clone: An end of the junction differs from the germline gene, which may be a read error. The chain combines TRBV28 with TRBJ1-1, with D perhaps TRBD1 (5 bases). The CDR3 runs to 14 residues. Germline V gene lookup returns CDR1 MDHEN and CDR2 SYDVKM. The CDR3 bases are TGTGCCAGCAGTCCCGGGGGACTGAACACTGAAGTTTTCTTT. Protein sequence: CASSPGGLNTEVFF.

This clone was recorded once. CDR3 DNA: TGTGCCAGCAGTGTAGGCCGGGGCCTCTCCTACGAGCAGTACTTC. Protein: CASSVGRGLSYEQYF. The V gene is TRBV2, the J gene TRBJ2-7; tentatively, D is TRBD1 or TRBD2 (5 bases each). Germline CDR1 reads SNHLY; CDR2 reads FYNNEI. V was shortened by 4 bases and J by 0 bases, with 13 bases between the two germline ends. This CDR3 has 15 amino acids.

In this sample, this clone turned up once. CDR3 coding DNA: TGTGCCAGCAGTTACTCTTCCAGGAACACTGAAGCTTTCTTT. Its protein is CASSYSSRNTEAFF. The gene calls are TRBV6-6 and TRBJ1-1; unclear D gene. CDR1 and CDR2 from the germline V gene are MNHNY and SVGAGI (reference sequence). Trimming left V 0 bases short and J 1 base short, with 6 bases between. The CDR3 extends over 14 amino acids.

The V gene is TRBV19, the J gene TRBJ1-2; no definite D call. Trimming took off 4 bases at V and 4 bases at J, with 13 bases between the two ends. The germline V gene encodes CDR1 LNHDA and CDR2 SQIVND (reference sequence). This CDR3 contains 14 residues. CDR3 in DNA: TGTGCCAGTAGTACCACCGAAGGGTTCTATGGCTACACCTTC. Its translation is CASSTTEGFYGYTF.

Turning to this clone: The sample has other DNA sequences that encode this CDR3 too. The chain joins TRBV5-1 to TRBJ1-2; no firm D call. Germline V CDR1 and CDR2: SGHRS, YFSETQ. The germline V and J ends were trimmed by 0 bases and 3 bases, with 6 bases remaining between them. This CDR3 spans 13 amino acids. CDR3 protein: CASSLGTDYGYTF. Here the CDR3 DNA reads TGCGCCAGCAGCTTGGGGACTGACTATGGCTACACCTTC.

The J gene is TRBJ1-6, the V gene TRBV7-8; D is undetermined. Germline V gives CDR1 SGHVS, CDR2 FQNEAQ. Trimming took off 4 bases at V and 9 bases at J, with 10 bases between the two ends. This CDR3 has 13 residues. CDR3 coding DNA: TGTGCCAGCAGCTCTGGATGGGTTTCACCCCTCCACTTT. Amino acids: CASSSGWVSPLHF.

V and J are TRBV18 and TRBJ2-2, with TRBD2 matching 12 bases. The length of the CDR3 is 17 residues. V shed 5 bases, J shed 5 bases, and the junction held 9 bases outside the gene matches. Germline V gives CDR1 KGHSH, CDR2 LQKENI. CDR3 DNA: TGTGCCAGCTCAGCGAGACTAGCGGGAGTCGGGACCGGGGAGCTGTTTTTT. This encodes CASSARLAGVGTGELFF.

The CDR3 sequence: CASTRDREGGYTF. CDR3 coding DNA: TGTGCCAGCACCCGAGACAGGGAAGGTGGCTACACCTTC. The chain has TRBV2 and TRBJ1-2; 7 positions match TRBD1. Germline-derived CDR1 and CDR2 are SNHLY and FYNNEI. V trimming: 7 bases; J trimming: 7 bases; junction bases outside the gene matches: 9. The CDR3 has 13 residues.

J is TRBJ1-1 and V is TRBV11-2; D is perhaps TRBD1 (5 bases). Germline-derived CDR1 and CDR2 are SGHAT and FQNNGV. V was clipped by 8 bases and J by 2 bases, with 12 bases between them. The CDR3 totals 13 residues. CDR3 sequence (DNA): TGTGCCAGCTTCGGAAGGGGAAACACTGAAGCTTTCTTT. Its translation: CASFGRGNTEAFF.

This clone was detected only a few times. Other nucleotide sequences from this sample produce the same CDR3. V is TRBV7-2 and J is TRBJ2-7; 10 bases map to TRBD2. Germline V gene data show CDR1 as SGHTA and CDR2 as FQGNSA. V was pared by 5 bases and J by 0 bases, with 1 base of the junction left unmatched. This CDR3 is built from 14 residues. CDR3 nucleotides: TGTGCCAGCAGCCGGACTAGCGGCTCCTACGAGCAGTACTTC. Encoded protein: CASSRTSGSYEQYF.

The chain carries TRBV7-8 and TRBJ1-1, with 7 bases aligning to TRBD1. The CDR3 has 18 amino acids. From germline, CDR1 is SGHVS and CDR2 FQNEAQ. Trimming cost V 2 bases and J 1 base; bases outside gene matches: 13. The CDR3: CASSLKSAGGGGNTEAFF. DNA for the CDR3: TGTGCCAGCAGCTTAAAATCGGCAGGGGGAGGGGGGAACACTGAAGCTTTCTTT.

This clone appeared a single time. The chain carries TRBV10-3 and TRBJ2-6; D remains unclear. CDR1 is ENHRY, CDR2 SYGVKD, per germline. Trimming stripped 0 bases from V and 4 bases from J, with 7 bases between. The CDR3 sequence is 15 residues long. CDR3 in DNA: TGTGCCATCAGTGAGTCAGGGCAAGGGGCCAACGTCCTGACTTTC. Its translation is CAISESGQGANVLTF.